The source of this TCR beta chain is a study of OX40 agonist ivuxolimab in advanced cancers. On the study more broadly: Ivuxolimab, an antibody that agonizes OX40 (CD134), was administered to the patients. Participants, 80% to 90% male, averaged approximately 60 years of age, ranging from roughly 23 to 90.

This CDR3 contains 12 residues. Germline V gene data show CDR1 as GTSNPN and CDR2 as SVGIG (reference sequence). Trimming removed 1 base at V and 1 base at J, with 4 bases between. Clones were sequenced by immunoSEQ multiplex PCR, and TCRdb holds only the in-frame ones, with some missing. This table holds about 52,000 clones, approximately 87% found once. About this clone itself: Its target is not known. Other DNA sequences of this sample code for an identical CDR3.

Study outcomes and limitations: No determination was made of the antigen specificity of the expanded peripheral T cells.

The gene calls are TRBV30 and TRBJ2-5; no clear D gene. This sample comprised CD4+ or CD8+ T cells sorted from blood, obtained in a trial of the OX40 agonist ivuxolimab. This TCR was sampled from an adult with an advanced solid tumor such as melanoma, head and neck, liver or kidney cancer. CDR3 nucleotide sequence: TGTGCCTGGAGTGGTCTCCAAGAGACCCAGTACTTC. Its translation: CAWSGLQETQYF.